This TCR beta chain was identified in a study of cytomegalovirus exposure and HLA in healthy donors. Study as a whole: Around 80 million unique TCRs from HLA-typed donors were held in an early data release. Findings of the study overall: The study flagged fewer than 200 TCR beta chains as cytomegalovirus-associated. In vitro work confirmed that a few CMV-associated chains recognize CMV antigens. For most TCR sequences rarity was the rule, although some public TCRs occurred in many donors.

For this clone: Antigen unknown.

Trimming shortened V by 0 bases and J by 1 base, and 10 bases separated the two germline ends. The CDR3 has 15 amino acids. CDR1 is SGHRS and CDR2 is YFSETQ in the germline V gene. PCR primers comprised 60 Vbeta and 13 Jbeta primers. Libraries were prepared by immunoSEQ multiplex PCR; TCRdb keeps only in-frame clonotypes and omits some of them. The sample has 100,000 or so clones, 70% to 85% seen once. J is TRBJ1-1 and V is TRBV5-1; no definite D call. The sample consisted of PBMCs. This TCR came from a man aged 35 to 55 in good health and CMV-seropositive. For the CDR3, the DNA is TGCGCCAGCAGCTTGGTCTGGCAAACGAACACTGAAGCTTTCTTT. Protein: CASSLVWQTNTEAFF.